The clone carrying this T cell receptor (beta chain) was recorded a few times. Through Arm-PCR of CDR3 regions and iRepertoire HTBI primers, TCR beta libraries were built. TCRdb re-derived calls from the multiplex PCR reads in MiXCR, one entry per CDR3 protein. The data hold about 560,000 distinct CDR3 sequences, with about 16% observed a single time. This entry is derived from a study of regulatory T cells in long-lasting Graves disease. This sample's time point: newly diagnosed GD, antithyroid drugs for less than 3 months. PBMCs provided the RNA from which the TCR library was made. The CDR3 is 14 residues long. Unmatched junction bases numbered 4, after V lost 2 bases and J lost 4 bases. The germline V gene encodes CDR1 MGHRA and CDR2 YSYEKL. The same data also went into a second study, on T cells in Graves' hyperthyroidism and ophthalmopathy.

Specimen: peripheral blood mononuclear cells (PBMCs), collected at new diagnosis, from a patient treated with antithyroid drugs. The source is a young man with Graves disease. This sequence joins TRBV4-1 and TRBJ2-5; 7 nucleotides line up with TRBD1. The CDR3 sequence is CASSQQRGPETQYF. The CDR3 nucleotides are TGCGCCAGCAGCCAACAGAGGGGGCCAGAGACCCAGTACTTC.